This record concerns one T cell receptor (beta chain) sequence. The antigen remains unidentified. The data were obtained in a study of STAT5B mutations in CD4+ large granular lymphocyte leukemia. Some clones are missing from TCRdb's copy, which holds only in-frame ones; the method was immunoSEQ multiplex PCR. The sample has 25,000 to 35,000 clones, around 80% seen once. Control samples were healthy donors' buffy coats. Study results and caveats: Patient CD4-sorted repertoires looked more clonal than healthy CD4+ repertoires, even without putative leukemic clones. Main leukemic clonotypes were patient-specific, but approximately 27% appeared at low frequency elsewhere. Top patient clones used TRBV06 genes more often: 8/27 versus 2/35 in controls.

V was pared by 5 bases and J by 4 bases, with 7 bases of the junction left unmatched. The CDR3 contains 17 residues. Per germline, CDR1 SGHTA and CDR2 FQGNSA. Sequenced input: CD4+ T cells from blood buffy coats. This TCR derives from a human donor in good health. The chain combines TRBV7-2 with TRBJ2-2, with 13 bases lining up with TRBD2. The CDR3: CASSKRTSGGLTGELFF. The CDR3 DNA is TGTGCCAGCAGCAAACGGACTAGCGGGGGTCTCACCGGGGAGCTGTTTTTT.